The 19 T cell receptor beta chains below all came from one sample that was sequenced in a study of regulatory T cells in long-lasting Graves disease. Time point specified: persistent/refractory GD, antithyroid drugs over 5 years with positive TRAb. Following extraction of RNA from PBMCs, that RNA was used to make the TCR library. iRepertoire HTBI primers and Arm-PCR of CDR3 regions built TCR beta libraries. TCRdb re-called the multiplex PCR reads with MiXCR, one entry per CDR3 protein. The top ten hold approximately 6.4% of the sample, which has some 430,000 distinct CDR3 sequences, 20% to 25% seen once. This specimen was peripheral blood mononuclear cells (PBMCs), taken when the disease was refractory, from a patient treated with antithyroid drugs. The receptors originated from a female donor with Graves disease.

CDR3 bases: TGTGCCAGTGGCGGGGGACATCCGGAAGAGACCCAGTACTTC. Its translation: CASGGGHPEETQYF. J is TRBJ2-5 and V is TRBV9; perhaps TRBD2 as D (7 bases). The CDR3 consists of 14 residues. Per germline, CDR1 SGDLS and CDR2 YYNGEE. The germline V and J ends were trimmed by 8 bases and 3 bases, with 17 bases remaining between them.

J is TRBJ2-5 and V is TRBV28, with 8 bases lining up with TRBD2. CDR1 MDHEN and CDR2 SYDVKM come from the germline V gene. Losses at the gene ends were 6 bases for V and 0 bases for J; bases not matched to a gene: 9. The CDR3 has 16 residues. CDR3 nucleotides: TGTGCCAGCAGCTTTCTGAGTAGCGGGGACCAAGAGACCCAGTACTTC. Translating it yields CASSFLSSGDQETQYF.

This clonotype appeared a few times. The chain uses TRBV7-9 and TRBJ1-1, with unresolved D. V was cut by 5 bases and J by 1 base, with 17 bases left in between. The CDR3 runs to 16 residues. Germline assignment: CDR1 SEHNR and CDR2 FQNEAQ (reference sequence). As DNA, the CDR3 is TGTGCCAGCAGCCCAATGGCTGGAGCCTGGAACACTGAAGCTTTCTTT. Translated: CASSPMAGAWNTEAFF.

Many counts were recorded for this clonotype. The chain carries TRBV28 and TRBJ2-5; D not resolved. Germline V gives CDR1 MDHEN, CDR2 SYDVKM. There are 15 residues in the CDR3. Between the trimmed V and J ends, which lost 5 bases and 5 bases, there was a span of 18 bases. The CDR3 protein is CASSPTLTARETQYF. Here the CDR3 DNA reads TGTGCCAGCAGTCCAACTCTTACGGCGCGGGAGACCCAGTACTTC.

At least ten counts were recorded for this clonotype. The chain couples TRBV7-2 to TRBJ2-7; 10 nucleotides line up with TRBD1. The germline V gene encodes CDR1 SGHTA and CDR2 FQGNSA. CDR3 length equals 15 residues. V trimming: 5 bases; J trimming: 0 bases; junction bases outside the gene matches: 4. The CDR3 here is CASSLRTGGSYEQYF. In DNA form, the CDR3 reads TGTGCCAGCAGCCTCCGGACAGGGGGCTCCTACGAGCAGTACTTC.

The gene calls are TRBV25-1 and TRBJ2-7, with TRBD2 as a possible D gene (6 bases). This CDR3 contains 15 residues. Looked up from germline, CDR1 is MGHDK and CDR2 is SYGVNS. V gave up 8 bases and J gave up 4 bases, with 21 bases separating them. CDR3 amino acids: CASGGGESAQYEQYF. The DNA of the CDR3 is TGTGCCAGCGGAGGCGGGGAGAGTGCCCAATACGAGCAGTACTTC.

This clonotype has a count of ten or more. The V call is TRBV24-1, the J call TRBJ2-5; D might be TRBD1 (7 bases). Germline loops: CDR1 KGHDR, CDR2 SFDVKD. This CDR3 comprises 13 residues. Trimming removed 7 bases at V and 3 bases at J, with 11 bases between. The CDR3 bases are TGTGCCACCAGACAGGGGACTGAAGAGACCCAGTACTTC. This translates into CATRQGTEETQYF.

This clonotype was picked up a small number of times. The gene calls are TRBV6-1 and TRBJ2-2; 11 bases are a match to TRBD1. V lost 5 bases to trimming and J lost 1 base; unmatched junction nucleotides: 3. Germline lookup yields CDR1 MNHNS and CDR2 SASEGT. This CDR3 is 16 amino acids long. The CDR3 sequence: CASSSGTGGNTGELFF. The CDR3 DNA reads TGTGCCAGCAGTTCCGGGACAGGGGGGAACACCGGGGAGCTGTTTTTT.

The chain carries TRBV4-1 and TRBJ1-3; 7 bases align to TRBD1. The CDR3 has 19 amino acids. V dropped 2 bases and J dropped 0; count of bases not matched to a gene: 13. From germline, CDR1 is MGHRA and CDR2 YSYEKL. CDR3 region: CASSQFHRPGQRSGNTIYF. The CDR3 DNA reads as TGCGCCAGCAGCCAATTCCATCGCCCGGGACAGCGCTCTGGAAACACCATATATTTT.

This clonotype appeared many times. This rearrangement joins TRBV7-9 to TRBJ2-5; D possibly corresponds to TRBD1 (5 bases). The CDR3 extends over 14 amino acids. The V gene's germline CDR1 is SEHNR and CDR2 FQNEAQ (reference sequence). The V gene lost 4 bases and the J gene lost 2 bases, with 11 bases spanning the gap. The CDR3 loop reads CASSSTGLQETQYF. CDR3 sequence (DNA): TGTGCCAGCAGCTCCACAGGTCTTCAAGAGACCCAGTACTTC.

The V gene is TRBV13, the J gene TRBJ1-1; 7 positions match TRBD1. This CDR3 is built from 14 residues. V shed 6 bases, J shed 4 bases, and the junction held 8 bases outside the gene matches. Germline CDR1 reads PRHDT; CDR2 reads FYEKMQ (reference sequence). The CDR3 bases are TGTGCCAGCAGTTACAGGGGTCCCTCCACTGAAGCTTTCTTT. Amino acids: CASSYRGPSTEAFF. Full variable domain (outside the CDR3, taken from reference TRBV13 and TRBJ1-1): AAGVIQSPRHLIKEKRETATLKCYPIPRHDTVYWYQQGPGQDPQFLISFYEKMQSDKGSIPDRFSAQQFSDYHSELNMSSLELGDSALYFCASSYRGPSTEAFFGQGTRLTVV.

The rearrangement links TRBV25-1 to TRBJ1-1; D is possibly TRBD1 (6 bases). The V gene's germline CDR1 is MGHDK and CDR2 SYGVNS. V shed 8 bases and J shed 4 bases, with 17 bases lying between them. The CDR3 length is 14 residues. CDR3 nucleotides: TGTGCCAGCCTTGACAGGCTAGAGAGCACTGAAGCTTTCTTT. Protein sequence: CASLDRLESTEAFF. The full variable domain, its missing parts supplied by reference TRBV25-1 and TRBJ1-1, is EADIYQTPRYLVIGTGKKITLECSQTMGHDKMYWYQQDPGMELHLIHYSYGVNSTEKGDLSSESTVSRIRTEHFPLTLESARPSHTSQYLCASLDRLESTEAFFGQGTRLTVV.

The rearrangement links TRBV6-1 to TRBJ1-2, with D maybe TRBD1 (6 bases). The CDR3 has 17 amino acids. Trimming removed 6 bases at V and 4 bases at J, with 24 bases between. Germline CDR1 and CDR2: MNHNS and SASEGT. The chain's CDR3 is CASSHAWGQQRFYGYTF. The CDR3 region has the DNA TGTGCCAGCAGCCACGCTTGGGGGCAACAAAGATTCTATGGCTACACCTTC.

The chain recombines TRBV4-1 with TRBJ2-2, with D unresolved. The germline CDR1 and CDR2 sequences are MGHRA and YSYEKL. This CDR3 has 16 residues. V lost 1 base and J lost 4, with 13 bases in between. The DNA for the CDR3 is TGCGCCAGCAGCCAAGGGTATCCCTCGGGCACCGGGGAGCTGTTTTTT. It yields the protein CASSQGYPSGTGELFF.

This clonotype was counted at least ten times. The chain is built from TRBV24-1 and TRBJ2-5; perhaps TRBD1 as D (5 bases). The CDR3 runs 13 residues. Trimming stripped 1 base from V and 4 bases from J, with 6 bases between. CDR1 is KGHDR, CDR2 SFDVKD, per germline. CDR3 DNA: TGTGCCACCAGTGATTTCAGGGTAGAGACCCAGTACTTC. Amino acids: CATSDFRVETQYF.

The table lists this clonotype with a count of one. The chain joins TRBV3-1 to TRBJ2-5, with 8 nucleotides matching TRBD1. There are 15 residues in the CDR3. In germline, CDR1 is LGHDT, CDR2 YNNKEL (reference sequence). Trimming removed 0 bases from V and 5 bases from J; junction bases left unmatched: 5. DNA for the CDR3: TGTGCCAGCAGCCAAGATAGGACAGGGAGGGAGACCCAGTACTTC. Translation: CASSQDRTGRETQYF.

Comment on this clonotype: At one end, the junction sequence differs from germline, possibly due to a read error. This chain links TRBV28 with TRBJ2-1, with unresolved D. CDR1 is MDHEN and CDR2 is SYDVKM in the germline V gene. The CDR3 is 16 amino acids. CDR3 bases: TGTGTCAGCAGTTTATTCCAATCTTTCTCCTACAATGAGCAGTTCTTC. Its protein product is CVSSLFQSFSYNEQFF.

This clonotype was counted ten times or more. The chain combines TRBV25-1 with TRBJ2-7; 10 nucleotides agree with TRBD1. This CDR3 contains 14 residues. From germline, CDR1 is MGHDK and CDR2 SYGVNS. Trimming removed 4 bases from V and 3 bases from J; junction bases left unmatched: 3. The CDR3 nucleotides are TGTGCCAGCAGTGGCTGGGACAGGGGCTACGAGCAGTACTTC. It is translated as CASSGWDRGYEQYF.

The J gene is TRBJ2-1, the V gene TRBV11-1; 7 bases fit TRBD2. After removal of 5 bases from V and 3 bases from J, the junction contained 10 bases not matched to a gene. Germline CDR1 is SGHAT and CDR2 is FQDESV (reference sequence). The CDR3 is 16 residues long. CDR3 sequence reads: CASSLLGGGGYNEQFF. The CDR3 nucleotides read TGTGCCAGCAGCCTCCTGGGCGGGGGAGGCTACAATGAGCAGTTCTTC.